A selection of T cell receptor beta chains follows, all from one sample in a study of regulatory T cells in long-lasting Graves disease. One entry per CDR3 protein, called by TCRdb with MiXCR from the multiplex PCR reads. The sample comprises 400,000 to 450,000 distinct CDR3 sequences, 15% of which are singletons, and approximately 15% rests with the top ten. This same sample was also part of a study on T cells in Graves' hyperthyroidism and ophthalmopathy.

This material consisted of peripheral blood mononuclear cells (PBMCs), taken at new diagnosis, from a patient treated with antithyroid drugs. The receptor source for this set is a woman aged 25 to 39 with Graves disease. CDR3s include the opening cysteine and the closing phenylalanine or tryptophan. D genes are given only for firm matches. Clone size appears in some rows only: once, few, many, or a class for an expanded clone.

CDR3 protein	CDR3 DNA	D gene	clone size	V gene	J gene
CASTKDRGNTEAFF	TGTGCCAGTACCAAGGACAGGGGGAACACTGAAGCTTTCTTT	TRBD1	NA	TRBV19	TRBJ1-1
CASSYGTPGDEQYF	TGCGCCAGCAGCTACGGGACCCCCGGGGACGAGCAGTACTTC	NA	many	TRBV5-1	TRBJ2-7
CATAPGGLDTQYF	TGTGCCACCGCCCCCGGAGGACTAGATACGCAGTATTTT	NA	many	TRBV24-1	TRBJ2-3
CATSHSHGRKEQYF	TGTGCCACCAGTCATAGCCATGGAAGGAAAGAGCAGTACTTC	NA	few	TRBV24-1	TRBJ2-7
CATSGGQGWGTEAFF	TGTGCCACCAGCGGAGGACAGGGATGGGGGACTGAAGCTTTCTTT	TRBD1	many	TRBV15	TRBJ1-1
CASSEGQGTGETQYF	TGTGCCAGCAGCGAAGGACAGGGGACGGGGGAGACCCAGTACTTC	TRBD1	few	TRBV9	TRBJ2-5
CASSYPTGLAGGPGLHEQYF	TGTGCCAGTAGTTACCCCACCGGACTAGCGGGAGGCCCAGGGCTACACGAGCAGTACTTC	TRBD2	few	TRBV6-5	TRBJ2-7
CASSLLSSGANVLTF	TGTGCCAGTAGTCTCTTAAGCTCTGGGGCCAACGTCCTGACTTTC	NA	NA	TRBV19	TRBJ2-6
CASSLAMGSTDTQYF	TGCGCCAGCAGCTTGGCTATGGGGAGCACAGATACGCAGTATTTT	NA	NA	TRBV5-1	TRBJ2-3
CASSLAITSGTAAAYEQYF	TGTGCCAGCAGCTTAGCAATCACTAGCGGCACGGCCGCAGCCTACGAGCAGTACTTC	TRBD2	NA	TRBV7-9	TRBJ2-7
CASSQMDRAYEQYF	TGCGCCAGCAGCCAAATGGACAGGGCGTACGAGCAGTACTTC	TRBD1	many	TRBV4-1	TRBJ2-7
CASSSPDLSGQREQFF	TGTGCCAGCAGCTCCCCCGACTTGAGCGGCCAGAGGGAGCAGTTCTTC	NA	few	TRBV4-2	TRBJ2-1
CASSLRGGGQPQHF	TGTGCCAGCAGTTTACGGGGAGGAGGTCAGCCCCAGCATTTT	NA	many	TRBV28	TRBJ1-5
CASSLTMNTEAFF	TGTGCCAGCAGCTTAACCATGAACACTGAAGCTTTCTTT	NA	many	TRBV11-3	TRBJ1-1
CSARVGETEAFF	TGCAGTGCTAGAGTGGGGGAAACTGAAGCTTTCTTT	NA	NA	TRBV20-1	TRBJ1-1
CASSRGRLSGNTIYF	TGTGCCAGCAGCCGCGGACGCCTCTCTGGAAACACCATATATTTT	NA	few	TRBV11-1	TRBJ1-3
CASSPPLELELFF	TGTGCCAGCAGCCCGCCTCTTGAGTTGGAACTGTTTTTT	NA	many	TRBV28	TRBJ1-4
CASSFLAGGPVANTGELFF	TGTGCCAGCAGCTTCTTAGCGGGAGGGCCGGTGGCGAACACCGGGGAGCTGTTTTTT	TRBD2	many	TRBV13	TRBJ2-2
CASSPASGTYEQFF	TGTGCCAGCTCACCCGCTAGCGGGACCTACGAGCAGTTCTTC	TRBD2	NA	TRBV6-2/TRBV6-3	TRBJ2-1
CAISEALREKLFF	TGTGCCATCAGTGAGGCGTTACGGGAAAAACTGTTTTTT	NA	many	TRBV10-3	TRBJ1-4
CATSPGVKGTNEKLFF	TGTGCCACCAGTCCGGGAGTTAAGGGGACTAATGAAAAACTGTTTTTT	NA	many	TRBV24-1	TRBJ1-4
CASSLAAGVANTQYF	TGCGCCAGCAGCTTGGCTGCGGGAGTAGCGAATACGCAGTATTTT	TRBD2	NA	TRBV5-1	TRBJ2-3
CASTEGRLRNTEAFF	TGCGCCAGCACCGAGGGCCGACTAAGGAACACTGAAGCTTTCTTT	NA	many	TRBV5-1	TRBJ1-1
CASSVVQSNTGELFF	TGTGCCAGCAGCGTGGTTCAGAGTAACACCGGGGAGCTGTTTTTT	NA	many	TRBV7-8	TRBJ2-2
CASSIRASGRAIVRNEQFF	TGTGCCAGTAGTATTCGGGCTAGCGGGAGGGCCATCGTAAGAAATGAGCAGTTCTTC	TRBD2	many	TRBV19	TRBJ2-1
CSAVPVTEAFF	TGCAGTGCTGTCCCGGTTACTGAAGCTTTCTTT	NA	many	TRBV20-1	TRBJ1-1
CASSPRLAGGLYNEQFF	TGTGCCAGCAGCCCGCGACTAGCGGGAGGCCTCTACAATGAGCAGTTCTTC	TRBD2	many	TRBV7-9	TRBJ2-1
CASSQDARNNYGYTF	TGTGCCAGCAGCCAAGATGCGCGGAATAACTATGGCTACACCTTC	NA	few	TRBV3-1	TRBJ1-2
CASSRSGRAGELFF	TGTGCCAGCAGCCGTTCAGGGAGGGCCGGGGAGCTGTTTTTT	TRBD2	many	TRBV11-2	TRBJ2-2
CASSSSGTGGDTQYF	TGTGCCAGCAGCTCCTCCGGGACAGGGGGTGATACGCAGTATTTT	TRBD1	NA	TRBV7-9	TRBJ2-3
CASSGPGQRIEAFF	TGCGCCAGCAGCGGACCGGGACAGAGGATTGAAGCTTTCTTT	TRBD1	many	TRBV5-1	TRBJ1-1
CASSLTGTGIREAFF	TGTGCCAGCAGCTTAACGGGGACAGGGATCCGTGAAGCTTTCTTT	TRBD1	many	TRBV7-3	TRBJ1-1
CASSLAAGLAQTYEQYF	TGTGCTAGCAGCTTAGCCGCGGGACTAGCGCAAACCTACGAGCAGTACTTC	TRBD2	many	TRBV7-7	TRBJ2-7
CATSEITGRDSTNNEQFF	TGTGCCACCAGTGAAATAACCGGCCGGGACTCGACGAACAATGAGCAGTTCTTC	NA	NA	TRBV24-1	TRBJ2-1
CASSLGIMNTEAFF	TGTGCCAGCAGCCTAGGGATAATGAACACTGAAGCTTTCTTT	NA	many	TRBV12-3/TRBV12-4	TRBJ1-1
CSARGGSNTEAFF	TGCAGTGCTAGAGGGGGCAGTAACACTGAAGCTTTCTTT	NA	few	TRBV20-1	TRBJ1-1
CASSLEVKAGGLDEQFF	TGTGCCAGCAGTTTAGAGGTTAAAGCGGGAGGTCTGGATGAGCAGTTCTTC	TRBD2	few	TRBV27	TRBJ2-1
CASSPTRPMSGEQYF	TGTGCCAGCTCGCCGACTAGACCCATGTCGGGGGAGCAGTACTTC	NA	many	TRBV18	TRBJ2-7
CASIPSGSRPLGYMNTEAFF	TGTGCCAGCATCCCCTCAGGTTCCCGACCACTCGGCTATATGAACACTGAAGCTTTCTTT	NA	many	TRBV2	TRBJ1-1
CATSSAGTYEQYF	TGTGCAACTTCGTCAGCGGGGACCTACGAGCAGTACTTC	TRBD2	many	TRBV24-1	TRBJ2-7
CASSTLAGRVQETQYF	TGTGCCAGCAGTACGCTAGCGGGGAGGGTTCAAGAGACCCAGTACTTC	TRBD2	many	TRBV6-1	TRBJ2-5
CASSSKTWGEISYNEQFF	TGTGCCAGCAGCTCCAAAACCTGGGGGGAGATCTCCTACAATGAGCAGTTCTTC	NA	few	TRBV7-8	TRBJ2-1
CSARAIAGSYEQYF	TGCAGTGCTAGAGCTATAGCGGGATCCTACGAGCAGTACTTC	TRBD2	many	TRBV20-1	TRBJ2-7
CASSLKRGGFYEQYF	TGTGCCAGCTCACTTAAACGGGGAGGGTTCTACGAGCAGTACTTC	TRBD2	many	TRBV18	TRBJ2-7
CATSETDIRGGWGPLHF	TGTGCCACCAGTGAGACCGACATTCGGGGCGGATGGGGACCCCTCCACTTT	NA	few	TRBV24-1	TRBJ1-6
CASSQYRGFGNEQFF	TGTGCCAGTAGTCAGTACAGGGGCTTCGGTAATGAGCAGTTCTTC	TRBD1	few	TRBV19	TRBJ2-1
CSARDIREINTGELFF	TGCAGTGCTAGAGATATCCGGGAAATCAACACCGGGGAGCTGTTTTTT	NA	few	TRBV20-1	TRBJ2-2
CSASSGQGGNEQYF	TGCAGTGCTAGCTCCGGACAGGGTGGAAACGAGCAGTACTTC	TRBD1	many	TRBV20-1	TRBJ2-7